The 12 T cell receptor beta chains below all came from one sample that was sequenced in a study of identical twins. MiXCR, applied by TCRdb to the 5' RACE reads, yields one record per CDR3 protein. The table includes nearly 900,000 distinct CDR3 sequences, more than 9% detected once. The sample was also reused in another study, on yellow fever vaccine responses in identical twins.

The sample was PBMCs. Source of these receptors: a woman between 18 and 29 years old in good health.

This clonotype was seen a few times. Being one base from a much bigger clone, this may be a read error. The chain links TRBV6-1 to TRBJ2-2; the match to TRBD1 covers 9 bases. The CDR3 runs 15 residues. Trimming took 6 bases from V and 3 from J; bases not matched to a gene: 5. Germline CDR1 MNHNS, CDR2 SASEGT. CDR3 amino acids: CASSSGTGYTGELFF. The CDR3, as DNA: TGTGCCAGCAGCTCCGGGACAGGGTACACCGGGGAGCTGTTTTTT.

This clonotype has just a few counts. The genes are TRBV5-1 and TRBJ2-1; D gene uncertain. This CDR3 is 13 amino acids long. The V and J ends lost 1 base and 8 bases respectively, with 10 bases between them. Germline CDR1 SGHRS, CDR2 YFSETQ. This CDR3 reads CASSLPGMDEQFF. CDR3 DNA sequence: TGCGCCAGCAGCTTGCCTGGGATGGATGAGCAGTTCTTC.

This chain uses TRBV25-1 with TRBJ1-6, with a weak D call TRBD1 (5 bases). V was shortened by 2 bases and J by 10 bases, with 15 bases between the two germline ends. The germline gives CDR1 MGHDK, CDR2 SYGVNS. The length of the CDR3 is 15 residues. CDR3 DNA: TGTGCCAGCAGTGAAAGGAGCGGGGGGGTGTCACCCCTCCACTTT. As protein: CASSERSGGVSPLHF.

The genes are TRBV6-5 and TRBJ1-1, with D possibly TRBD1 on 6 matching bases. This CDR3 is built from 14 residues. V lost 6 bases, J lost 8 bases, and 19 bases lay in between. The V gene's germline CDR1 is MNHEY and CDR2 SVGAGI. The CDR3 nucleotides are TGTGCCAGCAGACACTCCTCGACAGGCCTAGAAGCTTTCTTT. Its protein product is CASRHSSTGLEAFF.

This clonotype was seen more than once but under ten times. The chain has TRBV6-1 and TRBJ1-3; TRBD1 is a possible D gene (6 bases). The CDR3 contains 17 residues. Germline V gene sequence: CDR1 MNHNS, CDR2 SASEGT. V gave up 6 bases and J gave up 4 bases, with 22 bases separating them. The CDR3 coding sequence is TGTGCCAGCAGGCGTTCTACGAACAGGGAGTCCGGAAACACCATATATTTT. Translated: CASRRSTNRESGNTIYF.

The chain links TRBV9 to TRBJ2-6; perhaps TRBD1 as D (6 bases). This CDR3 contains 19 residues. The germline V and J ends were trimmed by 3 bases and 0 bases, with 19 bases remaining between them. Germline CDR1 is SGDLS and CDR2 is YYNGEE. CDR3 loop: CASSAVPGHIPSGANVLTF. CDR3 DNA: TGTGCCAGCAGCGCCGTCCCGGGACACATACCCTCTGGGGCCAACGTCCTGACTTTC.

The rearrangement joins TRBV7-7 to TRBJ2-7; unclear D gene. The CDR3 loop spans 17 amino acids. CDR1 and CDR2 from the germline V gene are SSHAT and FNYEAQ (reference sequence). The V end was cut by 0 bases, the J end by 2 bases, with 17 bases between. This CDR3 reads CASSLALSRPAPYEQYV. CDR3 coding DNA: TGTGCCAGCAGCTTAGCGCTCTCCAGGCCGGCTCCCTACGAGCAGTACGTC.

In the case of this clonotype: One end of the junction fails to match germline, which may point to a read error. The genes are TRBV6-5 and TRBJ2-1; a weak D match, TRBD2 (6 bases). Germline CDR1 is MNHEY and CDR2 is SVGAGI. This CDR3 comprises 14 residues. CDR3 nucleotides: TGTGCCAGCAGTTGGGCGGGACCCTACAGTGAGCAGTTCTTC. It translates to CASSWAGPYSEQFF.

The rearrangement joins TRBV7-9 to TRBJ2-1; D is ambiguous. CDR1 is SEHNR, CDR2 FQNEAQ, per germline (reference sequence). V was shortened by 1 base and J by 9 bases, with 10 bases between the two germline ends. The CDR3 spans 13 residues. CDR3 sequence: CASSLGSGFEQFF. The CDR3 region has the DNA TGTGCCAGCAGCTTAGGCTCCGGCTTTGAGCAGTTCTTC.

The rearrangement uses TRBV20-1 and TRBJ1-2, with D possibly being TRBD1 (5 bases). This CDR3 comprises 14 residues. V lost 1 base, J lost 4 bases, and 13 bases lay in between. CDR1 is DFQATT, CDR2 SNEGSKA, per germline (reference sequence). The CDR3 coding sequence is TGCAGTGCTAGAGGACAGAGAGGAAGCTATGGCTACACCTTC. It specifies CSARGQRGSYGYTF.

This clonotype was observed a few times. The chain is built from TRBV24-1 and TRBJ1-1; D remains ambiguous. Per the germline V gene, CDR1 is KGHDR and CDR2 is SFDVKD. This CDR3 contains 12 residues. With 6 bases removed from V and 1 base from J, the gap between germline ends came to 5 bases. This CDR3 is CATSNSNTEAFF. In DNA, the CDR3 is TGTGCCACCAGTAACTCGAACACTGAAGCTTTCTTT.

This clonotype was recorded a few times. The rearrangement links TRBV7-8 to TRBJ2-7; D is possibly TRBD1 or TRBD2 (5 bases each). The V gene lost 1 base and the J gene lost 4 bases, with 14 bases spanning the gap. CDR1 and CDR2 from the germline V gene are SGHVS and FQNEAQ. The CDR3 is made up of 15 amino acids. CDR3 DNA sequence: TGTGCCAGCAGCTTAGTTCAGGGACCCCCATACGAGCAGTACGTC. It encodes CASSLVQGPPYEQYV.